This section outlines one T cell receptor (beta chain) sequence together with its context. Its antigen is still unknown. From germline, CDR1 is SGHRS and CDR2 YFSETQ. This CDR3 has 12 residues. V was clipped by 5 bases and J by 1 base, with 6 bases between them. The repertoire was sequenced with immunoSEQ multiplex PCR; TCRdb's copy has only in-frame clones and lacks some. The sample consists of about 33,000 clones, roughly 81% of them appearing once. This sample was taken from a study of OX40 agonist ivuxolimab in advanced cancers. On the study more broadly: Cohort: 65% to 90% men, mean age about 60, aged about 23 to 80.

Notes on the study in general: At 0.1 to 3.0 mg/kg and by week 6, clonal expansion occurred in CD4+ and CD8+ blood T cells. Certain nonresponders likewise exhibited a low normalized T-cell clonal expansion. On average, a greater number of expanded clones characterised CD8+ T cells relative to CD4+.

This specimen was CD4+ or CD8+ T cells sorted from blood, taken in a trial of the OX40 agonist ivuxolimab. The chain combines TRBV5-1 with TRBJ2-5; maybe TRBD1 (6 bases). This clonotype was sampled from an adult with an advanced solid tumor such as melanoma, head and neck, liver or kidney cancer. CDR3: CASRGAQETQYF. The CDR3 DNA follows: TGCGCCAGCAGGGGGGCCCAAGAGACCCAGTACTTC. Full variable domain (remainder filled in from reference TRBV5-1 and TRBJ2-5): KAGVTQTPRYLIKTRGQQVTLSCSPISGHRSVSWYQQTPGQGLQFLFEYFSETQRNKGNFPGRFSGRQFSNSRSEMNVSTLELGDSALYLCASRGAQETQYFGPGTRLLVL.